This TCR beta chain was identified during a study of regulatory T cells in long-lasting Graves disease. iRepertoire HTBI primers and Arm-PCR of CDR3 regions built TCR beta libraries. One entry per CDR3 protein results from TCRdb running MiXCR on the multiplex PCR reads. Of over 450,000 distinct CDR3 sequences listed, about 22% are singletons. Described time point: persistent/refractory GD, antithyroid drugs over 5 years with positive TRAb. Extracted RNA from PBMCs served as the source of the TCR library. The V gene's germline CDR1 is MNHEY and CDR2 SMNVEV (reference sequence). The CDR3 consists of 14 residues. The ends lost 6 bases at V and 6 bases at J; junction bases unmatched: 4.

This receptor was obtained from a female donor with Graves disease. The chain uses TRBV27 and TRBJ1-5; 11 nucleotides match TRBD1. The source was peripheral blood mononuclear cells (PBMCs), collected when the disease was refractory, from a patient treated with antithyroid drugs. CDR3 region: CASRSGTGGQPQHF. CDR3 nucleotide sequence: TGTGCCAGCAGATCTGGGACAGGGGGTCAGCCCCAGCATTTT.